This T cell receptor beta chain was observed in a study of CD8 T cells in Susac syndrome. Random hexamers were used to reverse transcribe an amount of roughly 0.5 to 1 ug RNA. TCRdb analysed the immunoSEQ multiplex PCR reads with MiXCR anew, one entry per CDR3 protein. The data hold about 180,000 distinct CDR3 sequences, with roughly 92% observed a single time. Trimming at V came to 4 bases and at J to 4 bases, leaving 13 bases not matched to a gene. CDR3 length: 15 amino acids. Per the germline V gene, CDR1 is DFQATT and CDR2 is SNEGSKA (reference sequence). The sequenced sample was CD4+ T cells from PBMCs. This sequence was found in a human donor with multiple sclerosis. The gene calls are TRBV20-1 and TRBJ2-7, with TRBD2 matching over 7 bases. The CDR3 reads CSANGLGGSKYEQYF. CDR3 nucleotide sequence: TGCAGTGCTAATGGGCTCGGCGGGAGTAAGTACGAGCAGTACTTC.